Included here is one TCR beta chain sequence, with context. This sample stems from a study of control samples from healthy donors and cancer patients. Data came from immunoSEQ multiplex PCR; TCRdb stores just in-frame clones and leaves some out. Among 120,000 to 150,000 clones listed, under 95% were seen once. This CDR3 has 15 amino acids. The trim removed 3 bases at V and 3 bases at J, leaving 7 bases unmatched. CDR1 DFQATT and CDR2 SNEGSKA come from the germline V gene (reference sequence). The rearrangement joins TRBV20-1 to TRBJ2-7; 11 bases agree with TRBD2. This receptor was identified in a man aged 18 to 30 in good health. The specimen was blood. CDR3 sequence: CSASSGTSGFYEQYF. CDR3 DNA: TGCAGTGCTAGTTCCGGGACTAGCGGTTTCTACGAGCAGTACTTC.